This TCR beta chain was obtained from a study of molecular identifiers for immune sequencing clone quantification. This clonotype was counted only a few times. In TCRdb, the PCR reads were re-called with MiXCR into one record per CDR3 protein. The profile shows 400,000 to 600,000 distinct CDR3 sequences, about a fifth of them singletons. Trimming cost V 2 bases and J 5 bases, with 21 bases left between them. Germline V gene data show CDR1 as MNHNS and CDR2 as SASEGT. CDR3 length: 17 amino acids. The receptor was derived from a human donor in good health. Some libraries in this study had Jurkat cell RNA spiked in. Sequencing used naive CD8+ T cells from blood, with Jurkat cell RNA spiked in. Subset denoted: FACS-sorted CD8+CD4-CCR7+CD45RA+ naive T cells. This chain joins TRBV6-1 and TRBJ1-1, with D possibly matching TRBD1 (5 bases). The CDR3 DNA sequence: TGTGCCAGCAGTGAATTTGGGATGAGGGGTTGGGGGACTGAAGCTTTCTTT. The encoded protein is CASSEFGMRGWGTEAFF.